The 11 T cell receptor beta chains listed next were all sequenced from one sample in a study of technical replicates of blood from a handful of donors (dated by TCRdb to about 2017). Libraries were made using the immunoSEQ multiplex PCR assay. TCRdb mirrors the immuneACCESS table, restricted to in-frame sequences. Some clones are absent from its copies; in checked studies, under half trace to an unresolved V gene, and the reason for the others is unknown. Recorded for this sample are roughly 90,000 clones; 96% of them occurred a single time. The ten top clones hold about 0.38% of the sample. Specimen: T cells isolated from PBMCs. The origin of the receptors is a human donor in good health.

A remark on this clone: Germline and junction disagree at one end, which may indicate a read error. The rearrangement links TRBV7-7 to TRBJ1-1, with 7 bases aligning to TRBD1. This CDR3 spans 12 amino acids. Germline-derived CDR1 and CDR2 are SSHAT and FNYEAQ (reference sequence). CDR3 in amino acids: CASSSTGTEAFF. Here the CDR3 DNA reads TGTGCTAGCAGCTCGACAGGGACTGAAGCTTTCTTT.

V gene TRBV5-8 combines with J gene TRBJ2-7; maybe TRBD2 (5 bases). Trimming stripped 1 base from V and 7 bases from J, with 12 bases between. This CDR3 spans 13 amino acids. In germline, CDR1 is SGHTS, CDR2 YDEGEE. This CDR3 reads CASSLISGGEQYF. The CDR3 DNA sequence: TGTGCCAGCAGCTTGATCTCCGGAGGAGAGCAGTACTTC. The whole variable domain, remainder taken from reference TRBV5-8 and TRBJ2-7, is EAGVTQSPTHLIKTRGQQATLRCSPISGHTSVYWYQQALGLGLQFLLWYDEGEERNRGNFPPRFSGRQFPNYSSELNVNALELEDSALYLCASSLISGGEQYFGPGTRLTVT.

The V gene is TRBV28, the J gene TRBJ1-2; D unclear. The CDR3 contains 13 residues. The germline gives CDR1 MDHEN, CDR2 SYDVKM. V dropped 4 bases and J dropped 7 bases, with 13 bases sitting between them. The CDR3: CASSSPVSGGYTF. The CDR3 DNA reads as TGTGCCAGCAGTTCCCCGGTATCGGGTGGCTACACCTTC.

J is TRBJ1-2 and V is TRBV2; 8 bases are a match to TRBD1. The CDR3 loop spans 13 amino acids. With 6 bases clipped from V and 5 bases from J, the junction kept 5 bases outside the gene matches. In germline, CDR1 is SNHLY, CDR2 FYNNEI. CDR3: CASRGTGDYGYTF. The CDR3 coding sequence is TGTGCCAGCAGAGGGACAGGAGATTATGGCTACACCTTC.

The chain is built from TRBV7-3 and TRBJ2-7, with D maybe TRBD1 (6 bases). V lost 5 bases to trimming and J lost 5 bases, with 19 bases between them. The germline V gene has CDR1 SGHTA and CDR2 FQGTGA. This CDR3 is built from 15 residues. The CDR3 sequence: CASSRWETGPHEQYF. CDR3 DNA sequence: TGTGCCAGCAGCCGATGGGAAACAGGGCCCCACGAGCAGTACTTC.

The chain has TRBV6-1 and TRBJ1-5; D gene unclear. This CDR3 contains 13 residues. V lost 6 bases and J lost 2, with 8 bases in between. The germline V gene encodes CDR1 MNHNS and CDR2 SASEGT. CDR3: CASRDIRNQPQHF. The DNA for the CDR3 is TGTGCCAGCAGAGACATACGCAATCAGCCCCAGCATTTT.

The CDR3 region is CASKRGSGGQETQYF. The CDR3, as DNA: TGCGCCAGCAAACGGGGTAGCGGAGGCCAAGAGACCCAGTACTTC. V and J are TRBV5-1 and TRBJ2-5, with D possibly being TRBD2 (6 bases). This CDR3 contains 15 residues. Per germline, CDR1 SGHRS and CDR2 YFSETQ. V lost 6 bases and J 1 base, leaving 16 bases between the germline ends.

CDR3 DNA: TGTGCCAGCAGCTTAAGGGGGGACAGGGGTGAGGAGACCCAGTACTTC. This translates into CASSLRGDRGEETQYF. The rearrangement links TRBV7-3 to TRBJ2-5; 10 bases map to TRBD1. Germline V gene sequence: CDR1 SGHTA, CDR2 FQGTGA. The J segment lost 5 bases and the V segment lost 1 base, leaving 7 bases of the junction unmatched. This CDR3 contains 16 residues.

This chain links TRBV16 with TRBJ2-1; D is perhaps TRBD1 (5 bases). V was clipped by 4 bases and J by 3 bases, with 7 bases between them. Germline values: CDR1 KGHSY, CDR2 FQNENV. This CDR3 contains 13 residues. Here the CDR3 reads CASSPTGYNEQFF. CDR3 nucleotides: TGTGCCAGCAGCCCAACAGGCTACAATGAGCAGTTCTTC.

V and J are TRBV4-3 and TRBJ2-7; 7 positions match TRBD2. The CDR3 has 14 amino acids. Looked up from germline, CDR1 is LGHNA and CDR2 is YSLEER. Trimming cost V 5 bases and J 1 base; bases outside gene matches: 5. CDR3 nucleotides: TGCGCCAGCAGCGCTAGCGGTACTTCCTACGAGCAGTACTTC. Protein sequence: CASSASGTSYEQYF.

V usage is TRBV7-9 and J usage is TRBJ1-2, with 7 bases aligning to TRBD1. This CDR3 is built from 14 residues. Trimming cost V 5 bases and J 8 bases; bases outside gene matches: 11. Germline CDR1 and CDR2: SEHNR and FQNEAQ (reference sequence). CDR3: CASSVRDRETGYTF. For the CDR3, the DNA is TGTGCCAGCAGCGTTCGGGACAGAGAAACGGGCTACACCTTC.